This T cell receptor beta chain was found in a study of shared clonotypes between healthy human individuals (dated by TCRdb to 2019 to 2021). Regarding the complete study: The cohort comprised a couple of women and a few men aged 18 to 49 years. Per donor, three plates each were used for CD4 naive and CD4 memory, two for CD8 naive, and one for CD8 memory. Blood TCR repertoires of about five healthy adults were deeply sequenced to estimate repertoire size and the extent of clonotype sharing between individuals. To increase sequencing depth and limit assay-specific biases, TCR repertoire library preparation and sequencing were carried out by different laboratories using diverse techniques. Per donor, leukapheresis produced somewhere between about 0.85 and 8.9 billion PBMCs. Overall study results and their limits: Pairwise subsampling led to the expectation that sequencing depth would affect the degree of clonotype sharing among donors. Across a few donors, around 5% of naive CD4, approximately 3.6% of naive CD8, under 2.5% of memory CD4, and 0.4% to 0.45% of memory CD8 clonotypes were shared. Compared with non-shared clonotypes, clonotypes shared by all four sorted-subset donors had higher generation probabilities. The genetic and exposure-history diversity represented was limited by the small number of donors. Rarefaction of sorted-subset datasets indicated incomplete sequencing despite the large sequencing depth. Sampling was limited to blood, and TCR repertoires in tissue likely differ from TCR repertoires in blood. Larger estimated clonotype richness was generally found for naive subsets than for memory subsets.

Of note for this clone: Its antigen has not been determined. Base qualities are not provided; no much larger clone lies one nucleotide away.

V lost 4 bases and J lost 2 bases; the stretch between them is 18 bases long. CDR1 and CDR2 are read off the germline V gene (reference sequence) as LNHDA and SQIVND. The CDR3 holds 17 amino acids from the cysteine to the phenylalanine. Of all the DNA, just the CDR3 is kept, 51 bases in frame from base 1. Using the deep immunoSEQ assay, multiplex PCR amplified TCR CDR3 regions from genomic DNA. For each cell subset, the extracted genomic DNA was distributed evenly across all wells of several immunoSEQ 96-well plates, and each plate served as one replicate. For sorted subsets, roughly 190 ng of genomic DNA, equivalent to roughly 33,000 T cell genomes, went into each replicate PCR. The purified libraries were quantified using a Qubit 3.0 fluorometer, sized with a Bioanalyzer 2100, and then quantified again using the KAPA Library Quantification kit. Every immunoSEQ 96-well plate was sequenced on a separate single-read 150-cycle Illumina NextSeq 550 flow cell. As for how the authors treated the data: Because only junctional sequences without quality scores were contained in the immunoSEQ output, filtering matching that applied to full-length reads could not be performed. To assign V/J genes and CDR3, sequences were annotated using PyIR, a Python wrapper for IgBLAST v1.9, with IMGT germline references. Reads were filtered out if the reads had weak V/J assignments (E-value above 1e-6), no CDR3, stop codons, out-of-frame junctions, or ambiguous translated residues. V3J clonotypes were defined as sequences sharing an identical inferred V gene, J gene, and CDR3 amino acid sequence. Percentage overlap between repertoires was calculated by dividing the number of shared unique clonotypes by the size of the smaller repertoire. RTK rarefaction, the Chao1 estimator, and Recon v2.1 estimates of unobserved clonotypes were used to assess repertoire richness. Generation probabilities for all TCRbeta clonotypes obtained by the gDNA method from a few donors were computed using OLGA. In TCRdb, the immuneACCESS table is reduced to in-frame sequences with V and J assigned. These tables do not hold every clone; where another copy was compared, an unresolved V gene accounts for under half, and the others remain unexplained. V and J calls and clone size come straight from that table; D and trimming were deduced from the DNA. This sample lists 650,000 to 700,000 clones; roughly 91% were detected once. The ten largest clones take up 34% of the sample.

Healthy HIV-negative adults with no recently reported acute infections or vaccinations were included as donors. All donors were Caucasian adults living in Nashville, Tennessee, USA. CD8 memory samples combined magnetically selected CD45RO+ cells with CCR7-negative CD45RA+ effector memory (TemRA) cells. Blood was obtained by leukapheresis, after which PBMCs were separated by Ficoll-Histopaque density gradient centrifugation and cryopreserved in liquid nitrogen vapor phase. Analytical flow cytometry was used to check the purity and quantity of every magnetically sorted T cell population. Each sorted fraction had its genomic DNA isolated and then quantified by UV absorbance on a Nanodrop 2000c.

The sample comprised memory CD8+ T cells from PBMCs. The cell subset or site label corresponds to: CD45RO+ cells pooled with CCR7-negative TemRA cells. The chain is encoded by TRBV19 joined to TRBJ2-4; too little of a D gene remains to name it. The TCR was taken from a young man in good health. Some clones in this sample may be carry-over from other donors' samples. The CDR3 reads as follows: CASSTLVREGTKNIQYF. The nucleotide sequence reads TGTGCCAGTAGTACCCTGGTAAGAGAAGGGACCAAAAACATTCAGTACTTC.